This TCR beta chain was sequenced for a study of vaccination and CD4 T cells after COVID-19. Study overall: Cells were stimulated with overlapping spike peptide pools from SARS-CoV-2, HCoV-NL63, HCoV-OC43 and HCoV-229E. Study outcomes and limitations: The study examined relatively few convalescent patients and included no early post-infection timepoints. Reactive clone data from convalescent patients indicated a median of roughly 86% appearing only post-vaccination.

Trimming removed 3 bases at V and 4 bases at J, with 7 bases between. In germline, CDR1 is SGHRS, CDR2 YFSETQ. The CDR3 sequence is 12 residues long. The treatment is: roughly nine-day PBMC culture with coronavirus spike peptide pools or control peptides (ViraFEST assay). With regard to this clonotype: Its antigen is currently unknown.

CD4+ T cells that had been cultured provided DNA sequenced with the Oncomine TCR Beta short-read assay. MiXCR was run by TCRdb on the PCR reads, yielding one entry per CDR3 protein. Of around 20,000 distinct CDR3 sequences listed, approximately 33% are singletons. The sequencing input was cultured CD4+ T cells from blood. This chain connects TRBV5-1 to TRBJ2-5; D uncertain. The receptor's source is a human donor with COVID-19. CDR3 coding DNA: TGCGCCAGCAGCTCGCCCGCAGAGACCCAGTACTTC. Protein sequence: CASSSPAETQYF.